One sample yielded the 29 T cell receptor beta chains listed below, sequenced in a study of blood T cell repertoires in COVID-19. The table came from immunoSEQ multiplex PCR; TCRdb's copy has only in-frame clones and leaves some out. The sample lists fewer than 500,000 clones, around 89% occurring once. The specimen sequenced was peripheral blood. The origin of the receptors is a woman in her thirties with acute or convalescent COVID-19.

The rearrangement joins TRBV5-1 to TRBJ1-2; tentative D call: TRBD1 (5 bases). Trimming stripped 0 bases from V and 3 bases from J, with 12 bases between. This CDR3 has 15 residues. Germline V CDR1 and CDR2: SGHRS, YFSETQ. The CDR3 nucleotides are TGCGCCAGCAGCTTGGCCAGGGCAGGAGACTATGGCTACACCTTC. This encodes CASSLARAGDYGYTF.

The V and J genes are TRBV24-1 and TRBJ1-5; possibly TRBD1 for D (6 bases). There are 14 residues in the CDR3. CDR1 is KGHDR, CDR2 SFDVKD, per germline. The germline V and J ends were trimmed by 6 bases and 2 bases, with 10 bases remaining between them. CDR3 amino acids: CATSSSGGNQPQHF. The CDR3 region has the DNA TGTGCCACCAGTTCCTCAGGGGGCAATCAGCCCCAGCATTTT.

The chain uses TRBV5-1 and TRBJ1-1; D uncertain. The germline gives CDR1 SGHRS, CDR2 YFSETQ. The V end lost 1 base, the J end lost 1 base, and 8 bases lay between the germline ends. This CDR3 is built from 14 residues. The CDR3 protein is CASSLNRPNTEAFF. The CDR3 DNA follows: TGCGCCAGCAGCTTGAACAGACCGAACACTGAAGCTTTCTTT.

The chain carries TRBV5-1 and TRBJ2-6; D is undetermined. Trimming shortened V by 0 bases and J by 0 bases, and 13 bases separated the two germline ends. Germline values: CDR1 SGHRS, CDR2 YFSETQ. This CDR3 is 18 amino acids long. CDR3 region: CASSLGVGGRSGANVLTF. The CDR3 DNA reads TGCGCCAGCAGCTTGGGAGTTGGCGGCCGCTCTGGGGCCAACGTCCTGACTTTC. Full variable domain (missing parts from reference TRBV5-1 and TRBJ2-6): KAGVTQTPRYLIKTRGQQVTLSCSPISGHRSVSWYQQTPGQGLQFLFEYFSETQRNKGNFPGRFSGRQFSNSRSEMNVSTLELGDSALYLCASSLGVGGRSGANVLTFGAGSRLTVL.

The V call is TRBV10-3, the J call TRBJ2-3; 9 bases match TRBD2. J was trimmed by 3 bases and V by 4 bases; bases with no gene match: 5. The CDR3 totals 15 residues. CDR1 is ENHRY, CDR2 SYGVKD, per germline. The CDR3 DNA sequence: TGTGCCATCAGTGTGGGTCTAGCGGGGACAGATACGCAGTATTTT. Its translation: CAISVGLAGTDTQYF.

This rearrangement joins TRBV2 to TRBJ1-3, with D possibly being TRBD1 (5 bases). V was trimmed by 6 bases and J by 0 bases, leaving 12 bases between them. Germline assignment: CDR1 SNHLY and CDR2 FYNNEI. The CDR3 extends over 15 amino acids. The DNA for the CDR3 is TGTGCCAGCAGGTCACAGGCCATCTCTGGAAACACCATATATTTT. Translating gives CASRSQAISGNTIYF. The full variable domain, rest sourced from reference TRBV2 and TRBJ1-3, is EPEVTQTPSHQVTQMGQEVILRCVPISNHLYFYWYRQILGQKVEFLVSFYNNEISEKSEIFDDQFSVERPDGSNFTLKIRSTKLEDSAMYFCASRSQAISGNTIYFGEGSWLTVV.

The genes are TRBV5-6 and TRBJ2-3; TRBD2 might be the D (6 bases). Per the germline V gene, CDR1 is SGHDT and CDR2 is YYEEEE. V lost 3 bases to trimming and J lost 0 bases, with 14 bases between them. The CDR3 sequence is 16 residues long. The CDR3 sequence: CASSSGTRRSTDTQYF. DNA for the CDR3: TGTGCCAGCAGCTCCGGGACTCGGAGGAGCACAGATACGCAGTATTTT.

This chain joins TRBV7-9 and TRBJ2-7, with 9 nucleotides matching TRBD2. Germline trimming cut 2 bases from V and 6 bases from J; bases unmatched to any gene: 17. CDR1 and CDR2 (germline): SEHNR, FQNEAQ (reference sequence). This CDR3 comprises 18 residues. CDR3 nucleotides: TGTGCCAGCAGCTTACCCCCGGCGGGTAGCGGGGGCGGGGGCGAGCAGTACTTC. Its translation: CASSLPPAGSGGGGEQYF.

The chain uses TRBV6-5 and TRBJ2-7, with TRBD1 identical over 7 bases. With V trimmed by 10 bases and J by 1 base, 10 bases remained unmatched. Germline loops: CDR1 MNHEY, CDR2 SVGAGI. There are 14 residues in the CDR3. The DNA for the CDR3 is TGTGCCACCGCCGGGACAGAGACTTCCTACGAGCAGTACTTC. Translating it yields CATAGTETSYEQYF.

The chain recombines TRBV19 with TRBJ1-1; maybe TRBD1 (6 bases). This CDR3 spans 14 amino acids. Germline V gene sequence: CDR1 LNHDA, CDR2 SQIVND (reference sequence). V was clipped by 9 bases and J by 0 bases, with 14 bases between them. This chain's CDR3 is CASRAGVVNTEAFF. In nucleotides, the CDR3 is TGTGCCAGCAGGGCAGGGGTGGTGAACACTGAAGCTTTCTTT. The full variable domain, rest sourced from reference TRBV19 and TRBJ1-1, is DGGITQSPKYLFRKEGQNVTLSCEQNLNHDAMYWYRQDPGQGLRLIYYSQIVNDFQKGDIAEGYSVSREKKESFPLTVTSAQKNPTAFYLCASRAGVVNTEAFFGQGTRLTVV.

V and J are TRBV19 and TRBJ1-1; TRBD1 matches 10 bases. Germline V gene data show CDR1 as LNHDA and CDR2 as SQIVND (reference sequence). The CDR3 has 14 amino acids. Unmatched junction bases numbered 6, after V lost 5 bases and J lost 6 bases. CDR3 protein: CASSLKGTGAEAFF. CDR3 DNA: TGTGCCAGTAGTCTAAAAGGGACAGGGGCTGAAGCTTTCTTT.

The gene calls are TRBV27 and TRBJ1-1, with unresolved D. The CDR3 is 14 amino acids. V lost 4 bases, J lost 0 bases, and 9 bases lay in between. Germline CDR1 and CDR2: MNHEY and SMNVEV (reference sequence). The DNA of the CDR3 is TGTGCCAGCAGTTCTCGCGGCATGAACACTGAAGCTTTCTTT. Its protein is CASSSRGMNTEAFF.

J is TRBJ2-6 and V is TRBV4-1; D ambiguous. Germline assignment: CDR1 MGHRA and CDR2 YSYEKL. V shed 4 bases and J shed 1 base, with 5 bases lying between them. The CDR3 has 14 residues. This CDR3 reads CASSPFSGANVLTF. In DNA, the CDR3 is TGCGCCAGCAGCCCCTTTTCTGGGGCCAACGTCCTGACTTTC.

The chain has TRBV30 and TRBJ2-3, with 12 positions matching TRBD2. In germline, CDR1 is GTSNPN, CDR2 SVGIG (reference sequence). V trimming: 4 bases; J trimming: 2 bases; junction bases outside the gene matches: 1. There are 14 residues in the CDR3. The CDR3 DNA follows: TGTGCCTGGACTAGCGGGGGGGACACAGATACGCAGTATTTT. This sequence encodes CAWTSGGDTDTQYF. Together with reference TRBV30 and TRBJ2-3, the CDR3 gives the full variable domain: SQTIHQWPATLVQPVGSPLSLECTVEGTSNPNLYWYRQAAGRGLQLLFYSVGIGQISSEVPQNLSASRPQDRQFILSSKKLLLSDSGFYLCAWTSGGDTDTQYFGPGTRLTVL.

The chain recombines TRBV19 with TRBJ2-1; TRBD2 aligns across 8 bases. After removal of 5 bases from V and 7 bases from J, the junction contained 1 base not matched to a gene. There are 12 residues in the CDR3. The germline V gene encodes CDR1 LNHDA and CDR2 SQIVND (reference sequence). The CDR3 loop is CASSSSGNEQFF. The CDR3 DNA reads as TGTGCCAGTAGTTCTAGCGGGAATGAGCAGTTCTTC. Full variable domain (remainder filled in from reference TRBV19 and TRBJ2-1): DGGITQSPKYLFRKEGQNVTLSCEQNLNHDAMYWYRQDPGQGLRLIYYSQIVNDFQKGDIAEGYSVSREKKESFPLTVTSAQKNPTAFYLCASSSSGNEQFFGPGTRLTVL.

This chain connects TRBV28 to TRBJ2-7; D is perhaps TRBD2 (6 bases). V dropped 5 bases and J dropped 5 bases, with 19 bases sitting between them. Per germline, CDR1 MDHEN and CDR2 SYDVKM. The CDR3 consists of 15 residues. The CDR3 spells CASSPRTTPEDEQYF. Written as DNA, the CDR3 is TGTGCCAGCAGTCCGCGGACTACCCCGGAGGACGAGCAGTACTTC.

The chain employs TRBV2 and TRBJ2-3; D is ambiguous. Germline values: CDR1 SNHLY, CDR2 FYNNEI. With 4 bases removed from V and 0 bases from J, the gap between germline ends came to 11 bases. The CDR3 spans 15 residues. The CDR3 coding sequence is TGTGCCAGCAGTGTTTTAAGCCGCAGCACAGATACGCAGTATTTT. Its translation is CASSVLSRSTDTQYF.

V gene TRBV2 combines with J gene TRBJ1-6; D perhaps matches TRBD1 (5 bases). V lost 6 bases, J lost 7 bases, and 13 bases lay in between. The germline V gene has CDR1 SNHLY and CDR2 FYNNEI. CDR3 size: 14 residues. CDR3 nucleotides: TGTGCCAGCAGGTCAAGGGGAGGGAATTCACCCCTCCACTTT. Translating it yields CASRSRGGNSPLHF.

The chain carries TRBV11-2 and TRBJ1-1; 9 nucleotides agree with TRBD1. J was trimmed by 4 bases and V by 5 bases; bases with no gene match: 11. Germline-derived CDR1 and CDR2 are SGHAT and FQNNGV. The CDR3 has 16 amino acids. The CDR3, as DNA: TGTGCCAGCAGCCCCACGTTACAGGGGGCGCGCACTGAAGCTTTCTTT. Protein: CASSPTLQGARTEAFF.

This clone came up once. The V and J genes are TRBV3-1 (or the pseudogene TRBV3-2) and TRBJ1-1, with 7 positions matching TRBD1. CDR3 length equals 14 residues. Germline lookup yields CDR1 LGHDT and CDR2 YNNKEL (reference sequence). V gave up 3 bases and J gave up 8 bases; unmatched junction bases: 9. In DNA form, the CDR3 reads TGTGCCAGCAGCCACTTAACAGGGGAGAGCGAAGCTTTCTTT. This codes for CASSHLTGESEAFF.

V gene TRBV7-2 combines with J gene TRBJ2-7; 14 bases match TRBD2. The CDR3 has 17 residues. The germline V gene encodes CDR1 SGHTA and CDR2 FQGNSA. With V trimmed by 5 bases and J by 3 bases, 9 bases remained unmatched. The CDR3 nucleotides read TGTGCCAGCAGCCTATACGGGACTAGCGGGGGAATCTACGAGCAGTACTTC. Translation: CASSLYGTSGGIYEQYF.

V and J are TRBV5-1 and TRBJ2-5; 8 bases match TRBD1. The V gene's germline CDR1 is SGHRS and CDR2 YFSETQ. This CDR3 has 16 residues. V shed 4 bases, J shed 4 bases, and the junction held 12 bases outside the gene matches. In DNA form, the CDR3 reads TGCGCCAGCAGCCCTCAAGGACAGGGCGGTTTAGAGACCCAGTACTTC. This encodes CASSPQGQGGLETQYF.

The rearrangement links TRBV15 to TRBJ1-4; D is possibly TRBD1 (5 bases). The CDR3 sequence is 16 residues long. The V gene's germline CDR1 is LNHNV and CDR2 YYDKDF (reference sequence). V was shortened by 0 bases and J by 5 bases, with 13 bases between the two germline ends. CDR3 in amino acids: CATSRDRGNGNEKLFF. DNA for the CDR3: TGTGCCACCAGCAGAGATCGGGGGAACGGGAATGAAAAACTGTTTTTT.

The rearrangement joins TRBV24-1 to TRBJ1-1, with D possibly matching TRBD1 (5 bases). Germline-derived CDR1 and CDR2 are KGHDR and SFDVKD. The CDR3 is made up of 12 amino acids. Trimming took off 9 bases at V and 1 base at J, with 8 bases between the two ends. The CDR3 region is CATSTANTEAFF. The CDR3 DNA reads TGTGCCACCTCGACAGCGAACACTGAAGCTTTCTTT.

For the CDR3, the DNA is TGTGCCAGCAGCTTCGGGGTAAAGGTGGATACGCAGTATTTT. Its protein product is CASSFGVKVDTQYF. The J gene is TRBJ2-3, the V gene TRBV5-6, with TRBD2 as a possible D gene (5 bases). The V end was cut by 2 bases, the J end by 6 bases, with 13 bases between. The CDR3 is made up of 14 amino acids. Germline CDR1 and CDR2: SGHDT and YYEEEE.

Only a few counts were recorded for this clone. This chain connects TRBV14 to TRBJ2-1; 10 nucleotides agree with TRBD2. J was trimmed by 5 bases and V by 4 bases; bases with no gene match: 5. The germline V gene encodes CDR1 SGHDN and CDR2 FVKESK. This CDR3 spans 15 amino acids. CDR3 protein: CASSPRLAGDNEQFF. CDR3 sequence (DNA): TGTGCCAGCAGCCCCCGCCTAGCGGGGGACAATGAGCAGTTCTTC.

This chain links TRBV3-1 (or the pseudogene TRBV3-2) with TRBJ2-7; 8 bases map to TRBD1. The CDR3 spans 15 residues. Per the germline V gene, CDR1 is LGHDT and CDR2 is YNNKEL (reference sequence). The junction had 10 bases not matched to a gene; V was cut back by 4 bases and J by 5 bases. CDR3 protein: CASSRLGQGFHEQYF. The CDR3 DNA reads as TGTGCCAGCAGCCGCCTAGGACAGGGATTTCACGAGCAGTACTTC.

The chain is built from TRBV10-1 and TRBJ1-1; TRBD1 aligns across 7 bases. V was clipped by 5 bases and J by 1 base; unmatched bases: 10. CDR1 is WNHNN, CDR2 SYGVQD, per germline (reference sequence). This CDR3 has 16 residues. CDR3 nucleotide sequence: TGCGCCAGCAGTCCGGGAGGGGGCAGGGCGAACACTGAAGCTTTCTTT. Its translation: CASSPGGGRANTEAFF.

This chain joins TRBV5-1 and TRBJ1-1; weak D call: TRBD1 (6 bases). From germline, CDR1 is SGHRS and CDR2 YFSETQ. Trimming took 6 bases from V and 1 from J, leaving 13 bases between them. The CDR3 has 14 amino acids. The CDR3 loop is CASTTGTPNTEAFF. CDR3 DNA: TGCGCCAGCACCACCGGGACACCGAACACTGAAGCTTTCTTT.